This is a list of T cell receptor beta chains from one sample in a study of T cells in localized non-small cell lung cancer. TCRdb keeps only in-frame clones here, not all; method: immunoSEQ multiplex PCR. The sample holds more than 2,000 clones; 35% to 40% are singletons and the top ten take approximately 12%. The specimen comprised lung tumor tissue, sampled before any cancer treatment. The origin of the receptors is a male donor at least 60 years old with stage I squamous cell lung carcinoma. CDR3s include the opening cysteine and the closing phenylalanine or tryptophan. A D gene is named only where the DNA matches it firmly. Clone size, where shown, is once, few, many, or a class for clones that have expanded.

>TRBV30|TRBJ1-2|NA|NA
TGTGCCTGGAGTCAGACGGAGTATGGCTACACCTTC
CAWSQTEYGYTF
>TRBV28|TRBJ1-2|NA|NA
TGTGCCAGCAGTTTATTAGGCTACTGGGCTCCTAACTATGGCTACACCTTC
CASSLLGYWAPNYGYTF
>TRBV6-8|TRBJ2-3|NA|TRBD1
TGTGCCAGCAGTTACTCCGGAGGGACAGGGGGCACAGATACGCAGTATTTT
CASSYSGGTGGTDTQYF
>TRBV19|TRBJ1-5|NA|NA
TGTGCCACCCTAGGGTTGGCGGCAAGCAATCAGCCCCAGCATTTT
CATLGLAASNQPQHF
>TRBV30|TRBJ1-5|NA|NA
TGTGCCTGGAGTGAGGGGGGCAACGATCAGCCCCAGCATTTT
CAWSEGGNDQPQHF
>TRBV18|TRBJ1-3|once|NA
TGTGCCAGCTCACCCCCTCAGTTGCGAAACACCATATATTTT
CASSPPQLRNTIYF
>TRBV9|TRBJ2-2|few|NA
TGTGCCAGCAGGCAGGGGAAAACCAACACCGGGGAGCTGTTTTTT
CASRQGKTNTGELFF
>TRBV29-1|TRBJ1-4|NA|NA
TGCAGCGTTGCCACCTTCCCAGCAGGTGAAAAACTGTTTTTT
CSVATFPAGEKLFF
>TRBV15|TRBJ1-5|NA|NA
TGTGCCACCAGCAGAGTGGGGCTAAACCAGCCCCAGCATTTT
CATSRVGLNQPQHF
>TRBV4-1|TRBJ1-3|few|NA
TGCGCCAGCAGCCAAGATATGAACACCATATATTTT
CASSQDMNTIYF
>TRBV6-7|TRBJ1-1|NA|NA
TGTGCCAGCAGTTACTGGGTGCCGGGGAGGGCGAGTCCGAACACTGAAGCTTTCTTT
CASSYWVPGRASPNTEAFF
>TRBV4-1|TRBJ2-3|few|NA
TGCGCCAGCAGCCCCCTTGGGGACGGCCGCACAGATACGCAGTATTTT
CASSPLGDGRTDTQYF
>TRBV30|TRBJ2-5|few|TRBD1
TGTGCCTGGGTCGGACAGGGGGTAAAGACCCAGTACTTC
CAWVGQGVKTQYF
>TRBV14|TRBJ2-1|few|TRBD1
TGTGCCAGCAGCCCAAGGGGGGACAGGGTGTACAATGAGCAGTTCTTC
CASSPRGDRVYNEQFF
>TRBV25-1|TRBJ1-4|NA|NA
TGTGCCAGCAGTCTCCGAGCGGCAACTAATGAAAAACTGTTTTTT
CASSLRAATNEKLFF
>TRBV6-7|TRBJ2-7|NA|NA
TGTGCCAGCAGTTACTTCGGACAGTCCTGCTACGAGCAGTACTTC
CASSYFGQSCYEQYF
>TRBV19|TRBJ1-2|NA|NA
TGTGCCAGTAGTTCCGTGCCTTCTAACTATGGCTACACCTTC
CASSSVPSNYGYTF
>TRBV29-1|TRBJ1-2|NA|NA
TGCAGCGTTGGACAGCAGGCCTATGGCTACACCTTC
CSVGQQAYGYTF
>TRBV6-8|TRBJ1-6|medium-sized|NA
TGTGCCAGCAGCCTTGCCCCCGGACTGCGTAATTCACCCCTCCACTTT
CASSLAPGLRNSPLHF